Sequencing of this T cell receptor beta chain was carried out in a study of pediatric ulcerative colitis (dated by TCRdb to between 2018 and 2021). A note on the overall study: From fewer than ten newly diagnosed, treatment-naive pediatric ulcerative colitis patients and a few non-IBD control children, paired blood and rectal samples were collected.

The control children had a colonoscopy because IBD was suspected, showed normal endoscopy both macroscopically and histologically, and did not receive an IBD diagnosis during the next year. A blood sample was obtained concurrently with the colonoscopy. The Wizard kit (Promega) was used to extract genomic DNA from both blood and intestinal samples. In the case of this clone: This receptor's antigen is unknown. The sample holds no much larger clone one base away, and base qualities are not on file.

The CDR3 starts with the cysteine, ends with the phenylalanine, and has 13 residues. The sequence is cut down to CDR3 DNA, 39 bases in frame from base 1. V drops 1 base and J drops 0 bases, leaving 4 bases in between. CDR1 and CDR2 (MNHNS, SASEGT) derive from the germline V gene. Rearranged CDR3 beta regions were amplified from genomic DNA with multiplex V and J primers using the immunoSEQ TRB Survey service. To keep depth equal across samples, survey-level sequencing depth of up to 500,000 reads per sample was applied. The libraries were purified, combined into pools and sequenced with Illumina technology. Regarding the original processing steps: immunoSEQ online tools were used for productive clonality, sample overlap, pairwise scatters, CDR3 beta length, V/D/J gene usage and productiveness. Calculated diversity was the number of unique rearrangements divided by total templates times 100; Shannon and Simpson indices were also computed. Z-score normalized data were analyzed by principal component analysis with the R prcomp function and the ggbiplot package. Morisita's index was used to quantify the clonal overlap between blood and rectum within each subject. What TCRdb holds here is the immuneACCESS table cut down to in-frame rearrangements. Part of the clones is not present; checked against another copy, under half of the missing clones reflect an unresolved V gene, and the others are unexplained. V, J and clone size are taken as reported in that table, and D and trimming were inferred from the DNA itself. This sample holds 54,000 or so clones; 75% to 90% were observed only once. The leading ten clones occupy approximately 1.5% of the sample.

General study outcomes and caveats: Autologous blood-rectal clonal overlap was significantly higher in ulcerative colitis patients than in controls, suggesting increased T cell trafficking to inflamed tissue. Repertoires were derived from total lymphocyte DNA, so rare subsets such as regulatory T cells may have patterns not reflected. Controls, mild-moderate and acute severe colitis patients were separated by rectal repertoire features, and reduced rectal diversity due to clonal expansions was observed in acute severe colitis. For technical reasons, blood samples from two patients gave substantially fewer templates, and these samples were excluded from the blood-rectal overlap analysis. The healthy control group was small, consisting of only four individuals. Two rectal CDR3 clonotypes turned up in every ulcerative colitis patient but in none of the controls.

The sequence was obtained from a boy between 10 and 17 years old who was a control in a study of pediatric ulcerative colitis. Source material: blood. This chain joins TRBV6-1 to TRBJ2-7; no D gene call is confident. The DNA sequence is TGTGCCAGCAGTGAAGACAGCTCCTACGAGCAGTACTTC. The resulting protein is CASSEDSSYEQYF.